Listed below are T cell receptor beta chains from one sample, sequenced in a study of T cells in Graves' hyperthyroidism and ophthalmopathy. TCRdb itself ran the multiplex PCR reads through MiXCR, one entry per CDR3 protein. The sample shows a few hundred thousand distinct CDR3 sequences, approximately 13% of them seen only once. The sequenced material came from blood. Receptors were obtained from a woman in her 30s with Graves' hyperthyroidism that later progressed to Graves' ophthalmopathy. Both conserved end residues are part of each CDR3. The order of the fields is J gene, clone size, V gene, D gene, CDR3 DNA, CDR3 protein. The D gene is left open where the match is weak. Where a row states a size, it is once, few, many or the class of an expanded clone; other rows omit it.

TRBJ1-3,many,TRBV24-1,NA,TGTGCCACCGGGTCTGGAAACACCATATATTTT,CATGSGNTIYF
TRBJ1-1,many,TRBV29-1,NA,TGCAGTGCTCAACCCAGTCTGGCAGGGAACACTGAAGCTTTCTTT,CSAQPSLAGNTEAFF
TRBJ2-1,many,TRBV9,TRBD2,TGTGCCAGCAGCGTGTCTAGCGGGCTCAGCTCCTACAATGAGCAGTTCTTC,CASSVSSGLSSYNEQFF
TRBJ2-1,many,TRBV5-1,TRBD2,TGCGCCAGCAGCTTGGGACTAGCGGGAGGGCCATGGGGTAATGAGCAGTTCTTC,CASSLGLAGGPWGNEQFF
TRBJ2-1,many,TRBV12-5,NA,TGTGCTAGTGGTTTGAGTCCAGGGAGTGGTGGGAATGAGCAGTTCTTC,CASGLSPGSGGNEQFF
TRBJ2-2,NA,TRBV9,TRBD1,TGTGCCAGCAGCGGGACAGGGAACACCGGGAAGCTGTTTTTT,CASSGTGNTGKLFF
TRBJ2-3,NA,TRBV12-3/TRBV12-4,TRBD2,TGTGCCAGCAGTCTTGATTTAAGGGGGCTAGCGGGAGCGGCAGATACGCAGTATTTT,CASSLDLRGLAGAADTQYF
TRBJ2-7,many,TRBV10-3,TRBD2,TGTGCCATCAGTGCTAGGACTAGCGGGATGAGCTCCTACGAGCAGTACTTC,CAISARTSGMSSYEQYF
TRBJ1-5,NA,TRBV4-2,NA,TGTGCCAGCAGCCAAGATGCAGAGCCCCAGCATTTT,CASSQDAEPQHF
TRBJ2-6,NA,TRBV10-3,TRBD1,TGTGCCACCAACGACAGGGCCGCCTCTGGGGCCAACGTCCTGACTTTC,CATNDRAASGANVLTF
TRBJ2-5,once,TRBV2,NA,TGTGCCAGCAGTGATCAGGGTGAGACCCAGTACTTC,CASSDQGETQYF
TRBJ2-7,NA,TRBV7-3,TRBD2,TGTGCCAGCAGCTTGACTAGCGGAGATTCCTACGAGCAGTACTTC,CASSLTSGDSYEQYF
TRBJ2-2,few,TRBV4-3,TRBD2,TGCGCCAGCAGCCAAGCCGGTGGACTAGCGGGAGGGAACGAGAACACCGGGGAGCTGTTTTTT,CASSQAGGLAGGNENTGELFF
TRBJ2-1,NA,TRBV30,NA,TGTGCCTGGAGTACAGGGCTAGGGGAGCAGTTCTTC,CAWSTGLGEQFF
TRBJ1-2,few,TRBV6-1,NA,TGTGCCGCTAGGGGGGCCCAGGGTAATGGCTACACCTTC,CAARGAQGNGYTF
TRBJ2-1,few,TRBV4-3,TRBD2,TGCGCCAGCAGCCAAGTTCTAGCGGGAGTTCAGTTCTTC,CASSQVLAGVQFF
TRBJ2-1,many,TRBV27,TRBD2,TGTGCCAGCAGAACAGCGGGAGGGCCCTACAATGAGCAGTTCTTC,CASRTAGGPYNEQFF
TRBJ1-1,many,TRBV15,NA,TGTGCCACCAGCACCCCTCCTGCCGCTGAAGCTTTCTTT,CATSTPPAAEAFF
TRBJ1-1,many,TRBV6-1,NA,TGTGCCAGCAGTGAAGCTCCCCTAAGGCATACTGAAGCTTTCTTT,CASSEAPLRHTEAFF
TRBJ1-2,many,TRBV29-1,NA,TGCAGCGTTTCGGGCAGGCTCGAGTTGGGCTACACCTTC,CSVSGRLELGYTF
TRBJ2-2,few,TRBV5-1,NA,TGCGCCAGCAGTTTTGAACTGTCAGCCGGGGAGCTGTTTTTT,CASSFELSAGELFF
TRBJ1-1,NA,TRBV20-1,NA,TGCAGTGCTAGTAGGGCGGGATTGGGGACTGAAGCTTTCTTT,CSASRAGLGTEAFF
TRBJ2-7,few,TRBV7-6,NA,TGTGCCAGCAGCGGGGCGGACTTTCGATCCGAGCAGTACTTC,CASSGADFRSEQYF
TRBJ1-6,many,TRBV6-1,TRBD1,TGTGCCAGCACCGTCAGGGGGCGAGATTCACCCCTCCACTTT,CASTVRGRDSPLHF
TRBJ2-5,few,TRBV7-6,TRBD2,TGTGCCAGCAGCTTAGCGCAGGGTATTAGCGGGAGACGAACACATACTGAAAAAGAGACCCAGTACTTC,CASSLAQGISGRRTHTEKETQYF
TRBJ2-1,NA,TRBV5-1,TRBD2,TGCGCCAGCAGCACCCATACTAGCGGGAGCTCCTACAATGAGCAGTTCTTC,CASSTHTSGSSYNEQFF
TRBJ2-6,NA,TRBV20-1,TRBD2,TGCAGTGCTAGTCGAGGGAACGGGAGGACTTACTCTGGGGCCAACGTCCTGACTTTC,CSASRGNGRTYSGANVLTF
TRBJ2-7,NA,TRBV3-1,TRBD2,TGTGCCAGCGGTAACTTAGCGGGAGTGGTCTACGAGCAGTACTTC,CASGNLAGVVYEQYF
TRBJ1-1,few,TRBV27,TRBD1,TGTGCCAGCAGTCGAGCTGGGACAGGCATATTGAACACTGAAGCTTTCTTT,CASSRAGTGILNTEAFF
TRBJ2-3,many,TRBV7-9,NA,TGTGCCAGCACCTCTACAGATACGCAGTATTTT,CASTSTDTQYF
TRBJ2-1,NA,TRBV6-2/TRBV6-3,NA,TGTGCCAGCAGTTATAACTTCTACAATGAGCAGTTCTTC,CASSYNFYNEQFF
TRBJ2-1,many,TRBV15,TRBD1,TGTGCCACCTCTAACCAGGGGGATAGTGAGCAGTTCTTC,CATSNQGDSEQFF
TRBJ2-1,many,TRBV2,TRBD2,TGTGCCAGCGGGACTAGCGGTTACAATGAGCAGTTCTTC,CASGTSGYNEQFF
TRBJ1-2,few,TRBV6-1,NA,TGTGCCAGCAGGGATGCGGGAGGCTACACCTTC,CASRDAGGYTF
TRBJ2-7,many,TRBV3-1,NA,TGTGCCAGCAGCCAAGCACGCCGGGACGAGCAGTACTTC,CASSQARRDEQYF
TRBJ2-7,NA,TRBV6-1,TRBD1,TGTGCCAGCATTTCCGGGACAGGGTCCTCCTACGAGCAGTACTTC,CASISGTGSSYEQYF
TRBJ1-2,many,TRBV6-1,TRBD1,TGTGCCAGTGGACAGGGAGGCATGCAGGGCTATGGCTACACCTTC,CASGQGGMQGYGYTF
TRBJ2-3,many,TRBV5-1,NA,TGCGCCAGCAGCTTGGCCTTGGCGTCCGCCACAGATACGCAGTATTTT,CASSLALASATDTQYF
TRBJ1-1,many,TRBV7-3,NA,TGTGCCAGCAGCTCGGCCGGGACAAGGAACACTGAAGCTTTCTTT,CASSSAGTRNTEAFF
TRBJ2-7,few,TRBV7-2,NA,TGTGCCAGCAGCTTACCTAGACAGACACCCTACGAGCAGTACTTC,CASSLPRQTPYEQYF
TRBJ1-5,many,TRBV20-1,TRBD1,TGCAGTGCTAGGAGGGGACAGGGAGTTCAGCCCCAGCATTTT,CSARRGQGVQPQHF
TRBJ1-1,NA,TRBV29-1,NA,TGCAGCGTTGCTGACCTGGATTGGGGGGGAAATAATGAAGCTTTCTTT,CSVADLDWGGNNEAFF
TRBJ2-1,NA,TRBV10-3,NA,TGTGCCACGCTCTCCTCAGGGAATGAGCAGTTCTTC,CATLSSGNEQFF
TRBJ2-1,NA,TRBV6-5,TRBD2,TGTGCCAGCAGTTACTCTCCTAGCGGGAGTAGGTATGAGCAGTTCTTC,CASSYSPSGSRYEQFF
TRBJ2-2,many,TRBV12-3/TRBV12-4,TRBD2,TGTGCCAGCATTCGATGGGCGGGAGAGGACACCGGGGAGCTGTTTTTT,CASIRWAGEDTGELFF
TRBJ2-2,many,TRBV25-1,NA,TGTGCCAGCAGTGAATTCGCCGGGGGGCCCGGGGAGCTGTTTTTT,CASSEFAGGPGELFF